This record covers a single T cell receptor (beta chain). This CDR3 contains 13 residues. Trimming took 4 bases from V and 0 from J, leaving 6 bases between them. Germline V gene lookup returns CDR1 MRHNA and CDR2 SNTAGT. Peripheral blood came from all dose cohorts at three timepoints. This sample stems from a study of OX40 agonist ivuxolimab in advanced cancers. TCRdb's table, derived via immunoSEQ multiplex PCR, lists solely in-frame clones and lacks some. The sample lists 77,000 or so clones, about 92% seen once, with about 0.35% in the top ten. The TCR originated in an adult with an advanced solid tumor such as melanoma, head and neck, liver or kidney cancer. V and J are TRBV6-4 and TRBJ2-5; D uncertain. Sequences were derived from CD4+ or CD8+ T cells sorted from blood, sampled in a trial of the OX40 agonist ivuxolimab. The DNA for the CDR3 is TGTGCCAGCAGTGTTCATAACCAAGAGACCCAGTACTTC. Translation gives CASSVHNQETQYF.